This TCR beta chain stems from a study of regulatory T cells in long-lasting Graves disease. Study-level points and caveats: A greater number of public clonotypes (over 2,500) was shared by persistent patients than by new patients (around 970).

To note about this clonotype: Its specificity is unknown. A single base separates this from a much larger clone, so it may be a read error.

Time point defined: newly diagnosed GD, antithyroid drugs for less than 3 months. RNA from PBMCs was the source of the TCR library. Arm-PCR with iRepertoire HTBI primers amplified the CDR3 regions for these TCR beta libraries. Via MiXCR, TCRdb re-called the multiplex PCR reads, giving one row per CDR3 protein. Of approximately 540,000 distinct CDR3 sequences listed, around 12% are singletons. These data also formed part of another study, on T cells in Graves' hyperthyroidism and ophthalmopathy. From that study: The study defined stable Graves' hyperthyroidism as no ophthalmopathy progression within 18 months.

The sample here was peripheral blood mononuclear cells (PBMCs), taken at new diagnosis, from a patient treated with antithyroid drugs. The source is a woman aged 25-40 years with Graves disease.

The CDR3 protein is CASSLYPPSAGAHNEQFF. The CDR3 DNA reads as TGTGCCAGCAGTTTATACCCCCCCTCAGCGGGAGCCCACAATGAGCAGTTCTTC. The rearrangement links TRBV27 to TRBJ2-1; 8 nucleotides match TRBD2. This CDR3 has 18 residues. Germline CDR1 reads MNHEY; CDR2 reads SMNVEV (reference sequence). J was trimmed by 5 bases and V by 1 base; bases with no gene match: 13.